What follows describes a single T cell receptor (beta chain). Its specificity is unknown. The entry originates in a study of T cell responses to AZD1222 COVID-19 vaccine. The wider study: Second-dose groups at about 4 or about 12 weeks were pooled.

Study-level results: Spike-specific TCR breadth and depth grew following two AZD1222 doses. Repertoires were obtained only post-peak T cell response.

TCRdb keeps only in-frame clones here, not all; method: immunoSEQ multiplex PCR. The sample carries 120,000 to 150,000 clones, around nine tenths recorded once. The material sequenced was peripheral blood, taken on day 0 of AZD1222 vaccination. This clonotype was obtained from an adult in good health.

The CDR3 bases are TGTGCCAGCAGCGCACAGGATCCCGAGGGAGCTTTCTTT. Its protein is CASSAQDPEGAFF. The chain carries TRBV7-9 and TRBJ1-1; TRBD1 might be the D (5 bases). The V gene lost 5 bases and the J gene lost 10 bases, with 17 bases spanning the gap. Germline V gives CDR1 SEHNR, CDR2 FQNEAQ (reference sequence). This CDR3 is 13 amino acids long.